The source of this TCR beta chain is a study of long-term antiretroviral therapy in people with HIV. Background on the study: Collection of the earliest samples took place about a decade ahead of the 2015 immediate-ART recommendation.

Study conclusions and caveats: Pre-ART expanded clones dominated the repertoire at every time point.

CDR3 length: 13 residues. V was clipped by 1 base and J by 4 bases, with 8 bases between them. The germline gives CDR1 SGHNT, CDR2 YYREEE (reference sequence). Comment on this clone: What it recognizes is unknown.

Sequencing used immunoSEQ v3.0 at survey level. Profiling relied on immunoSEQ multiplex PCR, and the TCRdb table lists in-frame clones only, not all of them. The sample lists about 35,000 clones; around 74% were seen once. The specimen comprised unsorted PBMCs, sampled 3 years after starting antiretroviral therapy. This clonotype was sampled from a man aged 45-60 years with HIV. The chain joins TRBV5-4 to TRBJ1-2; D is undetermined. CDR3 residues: CASSLQQRYGYTF. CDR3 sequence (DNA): TGTGCCAGCAGCTTGCAACAACGCTATGGCTACACCTTC.